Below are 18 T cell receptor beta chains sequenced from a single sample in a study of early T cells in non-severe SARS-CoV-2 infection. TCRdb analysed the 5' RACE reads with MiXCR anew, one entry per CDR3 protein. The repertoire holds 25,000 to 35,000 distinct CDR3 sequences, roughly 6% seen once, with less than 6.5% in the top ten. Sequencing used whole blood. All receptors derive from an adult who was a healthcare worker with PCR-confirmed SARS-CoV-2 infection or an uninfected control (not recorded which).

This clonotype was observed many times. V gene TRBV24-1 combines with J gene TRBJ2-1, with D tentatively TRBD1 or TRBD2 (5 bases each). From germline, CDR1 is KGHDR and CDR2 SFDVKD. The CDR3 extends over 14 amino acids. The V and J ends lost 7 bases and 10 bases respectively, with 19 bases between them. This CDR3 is CATSRDGLLEEQFF. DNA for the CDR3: TGTGCCACCAGCCGGGACGGCTTGTTAGAGGAGCAGTTCTTC.

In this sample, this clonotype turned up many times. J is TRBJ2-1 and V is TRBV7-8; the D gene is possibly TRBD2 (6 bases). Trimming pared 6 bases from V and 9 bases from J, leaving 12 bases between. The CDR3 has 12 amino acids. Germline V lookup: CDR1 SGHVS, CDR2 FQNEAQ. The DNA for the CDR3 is TGTGCCAGCAGTCCGTCTAGCGCTGAGCAGTTCTTC. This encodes CASSPSSAEQFF.

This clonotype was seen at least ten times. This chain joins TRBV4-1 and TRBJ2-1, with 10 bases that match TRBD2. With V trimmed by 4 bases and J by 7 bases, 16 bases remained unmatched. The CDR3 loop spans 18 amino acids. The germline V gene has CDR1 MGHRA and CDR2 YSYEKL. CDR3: CASSLEGTSSGRRNEQFF. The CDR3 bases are TGCGCCAGCAGCCTCGAGGGGACGAGTAGCGGGAGGAGGAATGAGCAGTTCTTC.

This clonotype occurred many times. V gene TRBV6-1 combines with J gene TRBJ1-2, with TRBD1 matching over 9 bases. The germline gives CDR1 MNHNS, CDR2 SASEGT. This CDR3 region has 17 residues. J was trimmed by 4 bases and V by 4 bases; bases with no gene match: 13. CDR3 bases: TGTGCCAGCAGTGGCCGGGACAGGGCCTCGAATCTCTATGGCTACACCTTC. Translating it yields CASSGRDRASNLYGYTF.

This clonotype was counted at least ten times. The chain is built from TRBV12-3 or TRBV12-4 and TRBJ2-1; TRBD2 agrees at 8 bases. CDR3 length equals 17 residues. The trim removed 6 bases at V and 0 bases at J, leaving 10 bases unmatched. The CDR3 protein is CASRERTSRSSYNEQFF. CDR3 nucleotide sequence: TGTGCCAGCAGGGAACGGACTAGCCGCAGCTCCTACAATGAGCAGTTCTTC.

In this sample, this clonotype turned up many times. This CDR3 reads CASNERGPNEKLFF. In nucleotides, the CDR3 is TGTGCCAGCAACGAGAGGGGGCCTAATGAAAAACTGTTTTTT. V usage is TRBV6-6 and J usage is TRBJ1-4; 7 bases fit TRBD1. Germline CDR1 is MNHNY and CDR2 is SVGAGI (reference sequence). The CDR3 consists of 14 residues. V lost 7 bases, J lost 3 bases, and 5 bases stayed unmatched.

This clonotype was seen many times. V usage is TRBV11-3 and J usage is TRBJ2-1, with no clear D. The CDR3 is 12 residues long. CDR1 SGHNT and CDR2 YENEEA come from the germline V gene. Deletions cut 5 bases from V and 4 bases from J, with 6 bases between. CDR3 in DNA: TGTGCCAGCAGCCGAGAGTACAATGAGCAGTTCTTC. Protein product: CASSREYNEQFF.

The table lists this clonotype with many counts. CDR3 nucleotides: TGTGCCAGCAGCTTAGGGTCCCCTCTAGTCACAGATACGCAGTATTTT. Its translation: CASSLGSPLVTDTQYF. The gene calls are TRBV7-2 and TRBJ2-3, with no clear D. The germline V gene has CDR1 SGHTA and CDR2 FQGNSA. This CDR3 region has 16 residues. The V gene lost 1 base and the J gene lost 2 bases, with 13 bases spanning the gap.

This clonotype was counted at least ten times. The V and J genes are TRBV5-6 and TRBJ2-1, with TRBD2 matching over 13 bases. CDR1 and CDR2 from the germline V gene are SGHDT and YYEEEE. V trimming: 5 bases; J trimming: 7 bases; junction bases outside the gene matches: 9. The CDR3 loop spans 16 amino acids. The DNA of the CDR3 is TGTGCCAGCAGTCCCTCCGGGACTAGCGGGATGAATGAGCAGTTCTTC. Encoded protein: CASSPSGTSGMNEQFF.

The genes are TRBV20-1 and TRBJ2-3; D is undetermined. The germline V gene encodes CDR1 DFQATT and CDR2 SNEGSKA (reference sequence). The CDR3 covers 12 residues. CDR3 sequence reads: CSSVARTDTQYF. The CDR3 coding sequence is TGCAGCTCAGTAGCTCGCACAGATACGCAGTATTTT.

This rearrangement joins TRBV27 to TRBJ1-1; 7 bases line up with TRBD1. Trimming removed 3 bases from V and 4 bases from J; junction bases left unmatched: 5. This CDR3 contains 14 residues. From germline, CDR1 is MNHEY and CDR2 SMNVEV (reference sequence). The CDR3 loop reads CASSFRGVGTEAFF. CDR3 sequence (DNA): TGTGCCAGCAGTTTCAGGGGGGTAGGCACTGAAGCTTTCTTT.

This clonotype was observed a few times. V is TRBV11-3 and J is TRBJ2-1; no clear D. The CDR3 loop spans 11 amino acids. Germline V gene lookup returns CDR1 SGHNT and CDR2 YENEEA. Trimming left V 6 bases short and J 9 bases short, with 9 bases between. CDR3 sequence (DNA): TGTGCCAGCAGATTGGTCAGTGAGCAGTTCTTC. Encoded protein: CASRLVSEQFF.

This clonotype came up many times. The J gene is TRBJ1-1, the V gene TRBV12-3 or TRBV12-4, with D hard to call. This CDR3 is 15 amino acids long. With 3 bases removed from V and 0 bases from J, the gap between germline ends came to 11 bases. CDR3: CASSFAKLMNTEAFF. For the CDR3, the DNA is TGTGCCAGCAGTTTCGCCAAACTCATGAACACTGAAGCTTTCTTT.

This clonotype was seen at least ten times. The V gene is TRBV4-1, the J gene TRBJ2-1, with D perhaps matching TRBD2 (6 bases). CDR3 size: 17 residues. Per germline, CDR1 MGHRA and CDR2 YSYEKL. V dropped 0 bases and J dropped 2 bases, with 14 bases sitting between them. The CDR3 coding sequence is TGCGCCAGCAGCCAAGATCTGTTGGAGGGAGCCTACAATGAGCAGTTCTTC. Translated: CASSQDLLEGAYNEQFF.

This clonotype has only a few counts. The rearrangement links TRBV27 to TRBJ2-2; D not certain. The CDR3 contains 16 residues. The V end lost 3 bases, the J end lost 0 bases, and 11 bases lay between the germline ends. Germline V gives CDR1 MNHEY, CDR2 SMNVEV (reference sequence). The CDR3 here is CASSFFGAPNTGELFF. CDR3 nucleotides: TGTGCCAGCAGTTTCTTCGGCGCCCCGAACACCGGGGAGCTGTTTTTT.

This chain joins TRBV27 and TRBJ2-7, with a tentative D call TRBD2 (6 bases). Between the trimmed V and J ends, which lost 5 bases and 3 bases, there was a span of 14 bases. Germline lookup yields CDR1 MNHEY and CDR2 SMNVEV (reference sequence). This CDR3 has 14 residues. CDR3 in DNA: TGTGCCAGCAGTCCCCTTGGCGGGATCTACGAGCAGTACTTC. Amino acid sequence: CASSPLGGIYEQYF.

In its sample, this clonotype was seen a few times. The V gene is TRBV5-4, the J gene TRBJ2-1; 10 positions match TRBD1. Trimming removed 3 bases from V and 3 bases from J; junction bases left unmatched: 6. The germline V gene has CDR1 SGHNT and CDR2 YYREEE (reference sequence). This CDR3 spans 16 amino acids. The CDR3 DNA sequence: TGTGCCAGCAGCTCTGGACAGGGGGACTTCTACAATGAGCAGTTCTTC. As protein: CASSSGQGDFYNEQFF.

CDR3 DNA sequence: TGTGCCAGTACCGGGACTAGCGGGAGCCACAACTACAATGAGCAGTTCTTC. Amino acids: CASTGTSGSHNYNEQFF. The chain carries TRBV19 and TRBJ2-1; TRBD2 agrees at 14 bases. V gave up 7 bases and J gave up 3 bases; unmatched junction bases: 8. CDR1 is LNHDA, CDR2 SQIVND, per germline (reference sequence). The CDR3 runs to 17 residues.